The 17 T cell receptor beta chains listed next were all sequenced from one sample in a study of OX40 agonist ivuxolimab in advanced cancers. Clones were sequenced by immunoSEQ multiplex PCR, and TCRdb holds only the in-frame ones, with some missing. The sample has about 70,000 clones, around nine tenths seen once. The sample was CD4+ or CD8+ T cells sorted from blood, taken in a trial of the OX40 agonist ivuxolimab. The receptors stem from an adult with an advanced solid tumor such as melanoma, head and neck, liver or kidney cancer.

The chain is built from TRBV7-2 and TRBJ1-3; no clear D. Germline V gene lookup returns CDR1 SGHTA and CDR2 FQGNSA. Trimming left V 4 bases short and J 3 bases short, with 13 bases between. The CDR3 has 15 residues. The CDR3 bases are TGTGCCAGCAGCTCTCAGGTCTCAGTTGGAAACACCATATATTTT. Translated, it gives CASSSQVSVGNTIYF.

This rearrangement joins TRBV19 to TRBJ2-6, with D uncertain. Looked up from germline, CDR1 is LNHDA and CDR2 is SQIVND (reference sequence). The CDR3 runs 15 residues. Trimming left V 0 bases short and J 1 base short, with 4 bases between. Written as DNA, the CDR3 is TGTGCCAGTAGTATAGACGGATCTGGGGCCAACGTCCTGACTTTC. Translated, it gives CASSIDGSGANVLTF.

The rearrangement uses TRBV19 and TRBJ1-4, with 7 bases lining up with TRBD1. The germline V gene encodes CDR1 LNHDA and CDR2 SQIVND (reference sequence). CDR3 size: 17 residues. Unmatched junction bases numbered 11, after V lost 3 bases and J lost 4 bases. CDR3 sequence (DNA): TGTGCCAGTAGTATCGGGCCCTCGAGGGGGCATAATGAAAAACTGTTTTTT. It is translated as CASSIGPSRGHNEKLFF.

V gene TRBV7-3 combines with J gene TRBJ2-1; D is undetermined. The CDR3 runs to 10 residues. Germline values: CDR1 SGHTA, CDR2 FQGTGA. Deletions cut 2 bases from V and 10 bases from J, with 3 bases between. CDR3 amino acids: CASSLLEQFF. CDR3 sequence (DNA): TGTGCCAGCAGCTTACTCGAGCAGTTCTTC.

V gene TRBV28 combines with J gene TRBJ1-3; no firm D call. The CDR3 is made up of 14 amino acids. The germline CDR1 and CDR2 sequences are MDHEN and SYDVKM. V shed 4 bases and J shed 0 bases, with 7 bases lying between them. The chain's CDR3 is CASSSGNSGNTIYF. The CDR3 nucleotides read TGTGCCAGCAGTTCGGGAAACTCTGGAAACACCATATATTTT.

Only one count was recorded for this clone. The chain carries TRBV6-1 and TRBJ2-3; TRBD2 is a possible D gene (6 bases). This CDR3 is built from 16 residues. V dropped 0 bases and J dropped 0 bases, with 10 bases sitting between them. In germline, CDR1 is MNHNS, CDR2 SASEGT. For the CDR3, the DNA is TGTGCCAGCAGTGAAGCTTACGGGACTAGCACAGATACGCAGTATTTT. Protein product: CASSEAYGTSTDTQYF.

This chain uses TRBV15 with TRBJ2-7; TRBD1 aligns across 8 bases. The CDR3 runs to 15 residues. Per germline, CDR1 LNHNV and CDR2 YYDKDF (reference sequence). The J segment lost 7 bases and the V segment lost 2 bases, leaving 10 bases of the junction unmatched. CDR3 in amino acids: CATSRSGQGAREQYF. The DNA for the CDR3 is TGTGCCACCAGCAGATCTGGTCAGGGGGCGCGAGAGCAGTACTTC.

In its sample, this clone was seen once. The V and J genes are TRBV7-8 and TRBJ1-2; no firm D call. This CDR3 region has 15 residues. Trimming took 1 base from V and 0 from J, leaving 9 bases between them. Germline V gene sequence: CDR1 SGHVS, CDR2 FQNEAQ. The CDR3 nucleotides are TGTGCCAGCAGCTTAGGAGCCCCTCCTAACTATGGCTACACCTTC. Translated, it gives CASSLGAPPNYGYTF. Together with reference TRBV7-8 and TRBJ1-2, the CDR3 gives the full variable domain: GAGVSQSPRYKVAKRGQDVALRCDPISGHVSLFWYQQALGQGPEFLTYFQNEAQLDKSGLPSDRFFAERPEGSVSTLKIQRTQQEDSAVYLCASSLGAPPNYGYTFGSGTRLTVV.

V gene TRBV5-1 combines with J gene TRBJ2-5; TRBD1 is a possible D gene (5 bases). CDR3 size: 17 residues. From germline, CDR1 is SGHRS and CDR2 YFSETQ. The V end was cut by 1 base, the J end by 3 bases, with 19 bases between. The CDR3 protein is CASSLLSGQGMEETQYF. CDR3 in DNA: TGCGCCAGCAGCTTGCTATCCGGACAAGGGATGGAAGAGACCCAGTACTTC.

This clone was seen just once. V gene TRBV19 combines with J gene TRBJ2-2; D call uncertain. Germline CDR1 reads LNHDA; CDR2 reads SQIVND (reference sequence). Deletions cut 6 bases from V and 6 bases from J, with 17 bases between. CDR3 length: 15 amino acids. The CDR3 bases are TGTGCCAGTAGGGTCGGAAGTCCGGGCGCCGGGGAGCTGTTTTTT. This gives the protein CASRVGSPGAGELFF.

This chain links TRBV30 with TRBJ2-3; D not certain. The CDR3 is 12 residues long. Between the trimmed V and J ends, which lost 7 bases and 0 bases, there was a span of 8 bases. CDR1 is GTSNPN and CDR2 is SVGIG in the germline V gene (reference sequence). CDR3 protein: CAFSQSTDTQYF. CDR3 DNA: TGTGCCTTCTCGCAGAGCACAGATACGCAGTATTTT.

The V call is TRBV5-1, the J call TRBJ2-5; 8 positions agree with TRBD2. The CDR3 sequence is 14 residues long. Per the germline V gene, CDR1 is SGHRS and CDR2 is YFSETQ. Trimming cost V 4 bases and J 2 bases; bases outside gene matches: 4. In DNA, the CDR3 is TGCGCCAGCAGCGTCGCGGGGGGTCAAGAGACCCAGTACTTC. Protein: CASSVAGGQETQYF.

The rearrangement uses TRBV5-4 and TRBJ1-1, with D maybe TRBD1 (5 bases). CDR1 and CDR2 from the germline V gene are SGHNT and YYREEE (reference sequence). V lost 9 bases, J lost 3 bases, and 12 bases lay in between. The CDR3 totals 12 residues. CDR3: CATKTVDTEAFF. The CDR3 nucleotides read TGTGCCACAAAGACAGTCGACACTGAAGCTTTCTTT.

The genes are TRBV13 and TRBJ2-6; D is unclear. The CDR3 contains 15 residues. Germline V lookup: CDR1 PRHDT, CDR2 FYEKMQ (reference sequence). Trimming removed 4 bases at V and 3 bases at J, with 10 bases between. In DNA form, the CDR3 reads TGTGCCAGCAGCTCCCCCAAGGTTGGGGCCAACGTCCTGACTTTC. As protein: CASSSPKVGANVLTF. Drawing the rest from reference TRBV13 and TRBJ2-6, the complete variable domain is AAGVIQSPRHLIKEKRETATLKCYPIPRHDTVYWYQQGPGQDPQFLISFYEKMQSDKGSIPDRFSAQQFSDYHSELNMSSLELGDSALYFCASSSPKVGANVLTFGAGSRLTVL.

CDR3 protein: CASSQVLLRGPGGIRREQYF. In DNA form, the CDR3 reads TGCGCCAGCAGCCAAGTTCTCTTACGAGGTCCGGGGGGCATTCGGCGGGAGCAGTACTTC. This rearrangement joins TRBV4-1 to TRBJ2-7, with D possibly TRBD2 on 7 matching bases. V lost 1 base and J lost 7, with 32 bases in between. The CDR3 has 20 residues. Germline assignment: CDR1 MGHRA and CDR2 YSYEKL.

CDR3: CASRGQLYEQYF. In DNA form, the CDR3 reads TGTGCCAGCAGGGGACAGCTATACGAGCAGTACTTC. This rearrangement joins TRBV2 to TRBJ2-7; 7 bases are shared with TRBD1. V lost 6 bases and J lost 4; bases outside the gene matches: 3. The CDR3 is made up of 12 amino acids. Germline-derived CDR1 and CDR2 are SNHLY and FYNNEI.

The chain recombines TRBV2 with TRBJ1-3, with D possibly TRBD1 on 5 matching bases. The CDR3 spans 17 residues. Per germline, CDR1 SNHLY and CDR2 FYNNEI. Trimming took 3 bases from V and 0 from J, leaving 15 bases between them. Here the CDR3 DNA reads TGTGCCAGCAGTGATGACAGTCCCAAGAGCTCTGGAAACACCATATATTTT. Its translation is CASSDDSPKSSGNTIYF. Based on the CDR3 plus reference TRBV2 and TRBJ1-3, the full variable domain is EPEVTQTPSHQVTQMGQEVILRCVPISNHLYFYWYRQILGQKVEFLVSFYNNEISEKSEIFDDQFSVERPDGSNFTLKIRSTKLEDSAMYFCASSDDSPKSSGNTIYFGEGSWLTVV.